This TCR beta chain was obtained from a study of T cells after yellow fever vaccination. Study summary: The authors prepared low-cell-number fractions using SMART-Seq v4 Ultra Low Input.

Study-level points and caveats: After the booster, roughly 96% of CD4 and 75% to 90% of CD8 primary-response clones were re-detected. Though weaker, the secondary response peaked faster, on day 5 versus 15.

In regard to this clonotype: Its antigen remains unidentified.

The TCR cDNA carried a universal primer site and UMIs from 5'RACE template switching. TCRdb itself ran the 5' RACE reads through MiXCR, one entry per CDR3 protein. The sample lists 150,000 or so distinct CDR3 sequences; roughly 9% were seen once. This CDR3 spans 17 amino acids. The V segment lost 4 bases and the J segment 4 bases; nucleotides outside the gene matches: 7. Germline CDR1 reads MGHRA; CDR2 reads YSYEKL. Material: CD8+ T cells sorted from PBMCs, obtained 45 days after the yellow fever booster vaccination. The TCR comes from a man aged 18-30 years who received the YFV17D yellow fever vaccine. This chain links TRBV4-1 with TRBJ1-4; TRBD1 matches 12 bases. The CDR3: CASSLGDRGQSNEKLFF. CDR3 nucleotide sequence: TGCGCCAGCAGCCTCGGGGACAGGGGGCAAAGTAATGAAAAACTGTTTTTT.